This T cell receptor (beta chain) was recorded in a study of cytomegalovirus exposure and HLA in healthy donors. The donors were in the approximately 130-subject validation cohort, distinct from the approximately 700-subject first cohort. The data were produced by immunoSEQ multiplex PCR, yet TCRdb's version contains in-frame clones alone and is incomplete. The table lists about 130,000 clones, around 96% of them singletons. Details on this clone: The antigen is unknown.

Germline CDR1 SGHTA, CDR2 FQGNSA. The CDR3 length is 18 residues. Trimming removed 4 bases from V and 1 base from J; junction bases left unmatched: 11. Findings and limits, study-wide: Many donors carried some public TCRs, although rarity characterized most TCR sequences.

This TCR derives from a man aged 18 to 30 in good health and CMV-seronegative. Sequences were obtained from PBMCs. The chain couples TRBV7-2 to TRBJ2-1, with 9 nucleotides matching TRBD2. CDR3 region: CASSSTLAGRGSYNEQFF. CDR3 sequence (DNA): TGTGCCAGCAGCTCCACTCTAGCGGGAAGGGGGTCCTACAATGAGCAGTTCTTC.